This TCR beta chain was profiled in a study of blood T cell repertoires in COVID-19. Study-wide background: The United States, Italy and Spain were the sources of the acute and convalescent COVID-19 samples.

The CDR3 contains 13 residues. CDR1 is MNHEY, CDR2 SMNVEV, per germline (reference sequence). The germline V and J ends were trimmed by 3 bases and 17 bases, with 19 bases remaining between them. The assay was immunoSEQ multiplex PCR, and TCRdb's table has in-frame clones only and misses some. The data hold 150,000 to 200,000 clones, with 84% observed a single time. The receptor comes from a woman in her 70s with COVID-19, enrolled during active disease. The sample taken for sequencing was peripheral blood. The chain couples TRBV27 to TRBJ1-4; no clear D. The CDR3 region is CASSLSPPVEFFF. The DNA of the CDR3 is TGTGCCAGCAGTTTGAGCCCGCCGGTTGAGTTTTTTTTT.